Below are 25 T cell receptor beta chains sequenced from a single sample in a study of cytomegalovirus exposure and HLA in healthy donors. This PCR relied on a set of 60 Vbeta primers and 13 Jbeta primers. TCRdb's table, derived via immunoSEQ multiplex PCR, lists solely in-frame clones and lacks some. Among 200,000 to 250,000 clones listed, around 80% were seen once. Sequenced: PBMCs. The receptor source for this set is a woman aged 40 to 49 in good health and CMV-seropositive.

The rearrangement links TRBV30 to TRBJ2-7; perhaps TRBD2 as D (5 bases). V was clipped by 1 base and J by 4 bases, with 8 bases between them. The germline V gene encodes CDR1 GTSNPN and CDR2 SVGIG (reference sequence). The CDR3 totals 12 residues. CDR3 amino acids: CAWSGGPYEQYF. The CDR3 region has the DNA TGTGCCTGGAGTGGAGGGCCGTACGAGCAGTACTTC.

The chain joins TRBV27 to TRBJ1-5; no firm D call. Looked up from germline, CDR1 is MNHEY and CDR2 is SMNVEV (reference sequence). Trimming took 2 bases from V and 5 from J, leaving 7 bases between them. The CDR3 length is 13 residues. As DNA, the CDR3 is TGTGCCAGCAGTTTACGTCCCTATCAGCCCCAGCATTTT. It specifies CASSLRPYQPQHF.

This CDR3 reads CASSLRSSYNEQFF. CDR3 sequence (DNA): TGTGCCAGCAGCTTAAGGAGCTCCTACAATGAGCAGTTCTTC. The genes are TRBV7-9 and TRBJ2-1; the D is unclear. Germline V gene lookup returns CDR1 SEHNR and CDR2 FQNEAQ (reference sequence). The CDR3 spans 14 residues. Trimming stripped 2 bases from V and 0 bases from J, with 5 bases between.

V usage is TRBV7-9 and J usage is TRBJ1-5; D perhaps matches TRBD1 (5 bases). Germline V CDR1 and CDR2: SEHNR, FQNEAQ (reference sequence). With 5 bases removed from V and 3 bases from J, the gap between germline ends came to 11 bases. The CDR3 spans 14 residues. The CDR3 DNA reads TGTGCCAGCAGCCGGGACTCCTCCAATCAGCCCCAGCATTTT. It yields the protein CASSRDSSNQPQHF.

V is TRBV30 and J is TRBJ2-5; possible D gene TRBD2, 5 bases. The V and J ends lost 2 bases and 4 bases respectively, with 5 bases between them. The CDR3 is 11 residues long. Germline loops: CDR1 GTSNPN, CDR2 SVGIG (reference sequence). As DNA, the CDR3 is TGTGCCTGGAGTCGGGGAGAGACCCAGTACTTC. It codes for CAWSRGETQYF.

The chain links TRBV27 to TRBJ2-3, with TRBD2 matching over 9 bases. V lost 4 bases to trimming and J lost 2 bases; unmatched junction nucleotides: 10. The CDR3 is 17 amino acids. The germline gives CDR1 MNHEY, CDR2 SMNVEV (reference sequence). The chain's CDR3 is CASSYQVAGAVTDTQYF. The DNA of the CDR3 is TGTGCCAGCAGTTACCAGGTAGCGGGGGCAGTCACAGATACGCAGTATTTT.

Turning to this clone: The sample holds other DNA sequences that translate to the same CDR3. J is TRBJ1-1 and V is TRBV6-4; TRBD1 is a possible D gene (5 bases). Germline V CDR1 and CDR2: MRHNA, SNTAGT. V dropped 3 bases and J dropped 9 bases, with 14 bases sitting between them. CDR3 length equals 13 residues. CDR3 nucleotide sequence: TGTGCCAGCAGTGATTCGCAGGCAGGGAAAGCTTTCTTT. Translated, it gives CASSDSQAGKAFF.

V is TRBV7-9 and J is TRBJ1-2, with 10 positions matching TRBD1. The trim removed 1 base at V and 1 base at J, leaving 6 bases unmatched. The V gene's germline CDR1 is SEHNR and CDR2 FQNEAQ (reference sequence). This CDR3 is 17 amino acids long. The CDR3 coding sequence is TGTGCCAGCAGCTTAGGAAGGACAGGGGGTTATAACTATGGCTACACCTTC. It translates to CASSLGRTGGYNYGYTF.

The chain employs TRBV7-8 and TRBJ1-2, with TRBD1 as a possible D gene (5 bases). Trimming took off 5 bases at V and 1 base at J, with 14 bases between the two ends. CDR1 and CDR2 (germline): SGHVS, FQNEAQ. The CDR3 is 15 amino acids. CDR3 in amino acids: CASSPQGLLNYGYTF. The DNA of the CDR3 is TGTGCCAGCAGCCCCCAGGGTCTACTTAACTATGGCTACACCTTC.

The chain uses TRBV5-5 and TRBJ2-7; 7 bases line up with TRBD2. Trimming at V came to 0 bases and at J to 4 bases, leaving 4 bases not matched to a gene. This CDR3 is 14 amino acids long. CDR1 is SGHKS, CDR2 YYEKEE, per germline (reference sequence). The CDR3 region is CASSLAGGPYEQYF. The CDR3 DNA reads TGTGCCAGCAGCTTGGCGGGGGGACCATACGAGCAGTACTTC. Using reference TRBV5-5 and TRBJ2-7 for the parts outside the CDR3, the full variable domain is DAGVTQSPTHLIKTRGQQVTLRCSPISGHKSVSWYQQVLGQGPQFIFQYYEKEERGRGNFPDRFSARQFPNYSSELNVNALLLGDSALYLCASSLAGGPYEQYFGPGTRLTVT.

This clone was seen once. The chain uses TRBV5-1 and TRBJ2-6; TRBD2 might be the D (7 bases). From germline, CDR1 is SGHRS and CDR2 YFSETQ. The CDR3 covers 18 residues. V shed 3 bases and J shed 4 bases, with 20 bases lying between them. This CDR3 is CASSSHIPAGAGANVLTF. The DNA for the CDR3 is TGCGCCAGCAGCTCTCATATCCCCGCGGGGGCAGGGGCCAACGTCCTGACTTTC.

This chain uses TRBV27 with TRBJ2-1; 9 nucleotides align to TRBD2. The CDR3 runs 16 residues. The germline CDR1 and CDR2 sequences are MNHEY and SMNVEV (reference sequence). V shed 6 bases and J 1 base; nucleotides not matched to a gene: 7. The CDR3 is CASRPSGGTSYNEQFF. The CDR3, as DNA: TGTGCCAGCAGACCGAGCGGGGGGACGTCCTACAATGAGCAGTTCTTC.

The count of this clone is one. Written as DNA, the CDR3 is TGTGCCACCAGCAGAGATAGGGACAGTACATACCTCACTGAAGCTTTCTTT. Its translation is CATSRDRDSTYLTEAFF. The rearrangement links TRBV15 to TRBJ1-1; 7 bases are a match to TRBD1. Trimming took 0 bases from V and 4 from J; bases not matched to a gene: 11. This CDR3 contains 17 residues. Germline CDR1 is LNHNV and CDR2 is YYDKDF (reference sequence).

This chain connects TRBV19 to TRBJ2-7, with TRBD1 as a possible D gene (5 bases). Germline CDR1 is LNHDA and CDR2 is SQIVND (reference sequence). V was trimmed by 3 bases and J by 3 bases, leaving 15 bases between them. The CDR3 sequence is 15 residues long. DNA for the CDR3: TGTGCCAGTAGTATGGTGTGGCAGGGAAGCTACGAGCAGTACTTC. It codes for CASSMVWQGSYEQYF.

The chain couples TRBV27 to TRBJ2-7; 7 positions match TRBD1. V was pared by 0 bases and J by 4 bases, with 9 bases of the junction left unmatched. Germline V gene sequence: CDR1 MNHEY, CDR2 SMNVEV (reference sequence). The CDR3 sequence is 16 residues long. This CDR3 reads CASSLSAGDSHYEQYF. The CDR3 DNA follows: TGTGCCAGCAGTTTATCAGCCGGGGACAGCCATTACGAGCAGTACTTC.

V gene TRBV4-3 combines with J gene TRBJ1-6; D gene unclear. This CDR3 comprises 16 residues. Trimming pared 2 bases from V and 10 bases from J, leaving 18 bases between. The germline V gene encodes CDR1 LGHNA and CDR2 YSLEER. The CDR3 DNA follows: TGCGCCAGCAGCCAAATGAGGGATCTCACGGGGTCACCCCTCCACTTT. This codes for CASSQMRDLTGSPLHF.

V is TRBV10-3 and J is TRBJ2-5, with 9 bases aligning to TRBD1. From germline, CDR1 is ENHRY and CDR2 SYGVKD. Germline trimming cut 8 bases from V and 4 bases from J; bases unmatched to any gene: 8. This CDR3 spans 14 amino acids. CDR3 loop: CAISGTGSVETQYF. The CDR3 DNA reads TGTGCCATCTCCGGGACAGGGTCGGTAGAGACCCAGTACTTC.

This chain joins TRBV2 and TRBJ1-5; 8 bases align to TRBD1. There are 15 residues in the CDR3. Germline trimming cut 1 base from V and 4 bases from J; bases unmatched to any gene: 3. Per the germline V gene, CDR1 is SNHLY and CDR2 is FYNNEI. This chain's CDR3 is CASSEEGQGNQPQHF. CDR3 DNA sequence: TGTGCCAGCAGTGAAGAAGGACAGGGAAATCAGCCCCAGCATTTT.

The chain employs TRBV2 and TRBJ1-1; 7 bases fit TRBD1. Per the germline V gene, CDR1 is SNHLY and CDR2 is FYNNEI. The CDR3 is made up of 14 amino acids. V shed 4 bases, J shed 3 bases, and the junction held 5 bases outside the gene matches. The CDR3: CASSGEQGYTEAFF. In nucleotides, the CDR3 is TGTGCCAGCAGTGGGGAACAGGGGTACACTGAAGCTTTCTTT.

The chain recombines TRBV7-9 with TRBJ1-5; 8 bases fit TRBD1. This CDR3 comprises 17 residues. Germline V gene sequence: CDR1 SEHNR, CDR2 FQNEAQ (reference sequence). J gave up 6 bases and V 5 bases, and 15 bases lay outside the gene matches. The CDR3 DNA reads TGTGCCAGCAGCCCAACCGGGACAGGCCTGAGGGGTCAGCCCCAGCATTTT. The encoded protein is CASSPTGTGLRGQPQHF.

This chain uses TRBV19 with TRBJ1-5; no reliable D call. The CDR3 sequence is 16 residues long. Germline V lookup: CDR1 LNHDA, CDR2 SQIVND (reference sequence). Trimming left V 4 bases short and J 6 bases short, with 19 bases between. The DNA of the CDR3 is TGTGCCAGTAGTACCCAAGCGCGGGGTAACACTCAGCCCCAGCATTTT. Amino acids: CASSTQARGNTQPQHF.

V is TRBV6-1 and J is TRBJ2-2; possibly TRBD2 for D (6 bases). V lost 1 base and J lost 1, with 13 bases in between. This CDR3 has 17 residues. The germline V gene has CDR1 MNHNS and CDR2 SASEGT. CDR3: CASSEVWGDVNTGELFF. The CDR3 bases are TGTGCCAGCAGTGAAGTCTGGGGGGATGTGAACACCGGGGAGCTGTTTTTT.

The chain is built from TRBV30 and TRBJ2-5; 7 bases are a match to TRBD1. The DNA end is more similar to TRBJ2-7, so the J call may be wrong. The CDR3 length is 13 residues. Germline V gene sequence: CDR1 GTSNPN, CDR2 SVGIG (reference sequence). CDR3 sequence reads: CAWSLGQVTEQYF. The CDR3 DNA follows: TGTGCCTGGAGTCTAGGACAGGTGACCGAGCAGTACTTC.

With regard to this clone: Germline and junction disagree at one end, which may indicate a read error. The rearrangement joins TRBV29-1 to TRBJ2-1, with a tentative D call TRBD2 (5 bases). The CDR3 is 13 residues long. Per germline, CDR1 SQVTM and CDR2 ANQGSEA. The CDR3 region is CSTRTGNKLERFF. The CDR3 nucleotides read TGCAGCACTCGGACGGGGAATAAGCTTGAGCGGTTCTTC.

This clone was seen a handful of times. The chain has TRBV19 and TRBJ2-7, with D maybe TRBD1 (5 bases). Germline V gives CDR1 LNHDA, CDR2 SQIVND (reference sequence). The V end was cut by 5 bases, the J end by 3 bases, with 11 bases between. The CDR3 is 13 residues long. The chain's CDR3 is CASSHGAIYEQYF. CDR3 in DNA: TGTGCCAGTAGTCATGGGGCCATCTACGAGCAGTACTTC.